What follows are 17 T cell receptor beta chains derived from one specimen sequenced in a study of CD8 T cells in Susac syndrome (dated by TCRdb to between 2017 and 2020). The library was built by means of the immunoSEQ multiplex PCR assay. RNA was extracted using the RNeasy kit, and about 0.45 to 1 ug of the RNA was reverse transcribed with random hexamers. TCRdb passed the public sequencing reads through fastp at Q25 and MiXCR, retaining productive beta sequences. Rows with a matching CDR3 protein are joined into one entry that keeps the most common DNA and genes. This sample gives almost 450,000 distinct CDR3 sequences in total; around 83% of them show up just once. Jointly, the top ten make up approximately 0.12% of the sample. Input material: CD8+ T cells from PBMCs. The receptors here all came from a human donor with multiple sclerosis.

The chain is built from TRBV28 and TRBJ1-5; TRBD1 matches 9 bases. Germline V gives CDR1 MDHEN, CDR2 SYDVKM. The CDR3 sequence is 15 residues long. J lost 4 bases, V lost 5 bases, and 6 bases had no gene match. The CDR3: CASSGTGRLNQPQHF. In nucleotides, the CDR3 is TGTGCCAGCAGTGGGACAGGGCGACTTAATCAGCCCCAGCATTTT.

This sequence joins TRBV4-1 and TRBJ1-3; 9 bases line up with TRBD1. Germline V CDR1 and CDR2: MGHRA, YSYEKL. The CDR3 covers 16 residues. The V gene end was trimmed by 5 bases and the J gene end by 3 bases; junction bases not matched to a gene: 8. DNA of the CDR3: TGCGCCAGCAGCGGATCGACAGGGGGACATGGAAACACCATATATTTT. Residues: CASSGSTGGHGNTIYF.

The chain's CDR3 is CASSGGVMDSPRGYTF. Here the CDR3 DNA reads TGTGCCAGCAGCGGAGGGGTCATGGACAGTCCCCGGGGCTACACCTTC. V gene TRBV9 combines with J gene TRBJ1-2, with D tentatively TRBD1 (6 bases). V was clipped by 3 bases and J by 8 bases, with 23 bases between them. The CDR3 sequence is 16 residues long. CDR1 is SGDLS and CDR2 is YYNGEE in the germline V gene.

The rearrangement links TRBV27 to TRBJ1-2, with 7 bases matching TRBD1. Germline V gene lookup returns CDR1 MNHEY and CDR2 SMNVEV (reference sequence). This CDR3 has 15 residues. The trim removed 5 bases at V and 1 base at J, leaving 7 bases unmatched. The CDR3 spells CASSGQGGHNYGYTF. In nucleotides, the CDR3 is TGTGCCAGCAGTGGTCAGGGGGGCCATAACTATGGCTACACCTTC.

The CDR3 DNA sequence: TGCGCCAGCAGCTTAGAAGAGCGGAGCTCCTACAATGAGCAGTTCTTC. Its translation: CASSLEERSSYNEQFF. The V gene is TRBV4-1, the J gene TRBJ2-1; tentative D call: TRBD2 (5 bases). CDR3 size: 16 residues. V lost 5 bases, J lost 0 bases, and 14 bases lay in between. In germline, CDR1 is MGHRA, CDR2 YSYEKL.

J is TRBJ1-5 and V is TRBV20-1, with D possibly matching TRBD1 (5 bases). The CDR3 totals 16 residues. Germline assignment: CDR1 DFQATT and CDR2 SNEGSKA (reference sequence). Between the trimmed V and J ends, which lost 0 bases and 5 bases, there was a span of 17 bases. Here the CDR3 DNA reads TGCAGTGCTAGAGATTCGGGGCAGGGTGGAGATCAGCCCCAGCATTTT. Translating gives CSARDSGQGGDQPQHF.

This sequence joins TRBV6-5 and TRBJ2-1, with TRBD2 identical over 11 bases. Germline assignment: CDR1 MNHEY and CDR2 SVGAGI. Trimming cost V 0 bases and J 5 bases; bases outside gene matches: 15. CDR3 length: 20 amino acids. The CDR3 coding sequence is TGTGCCAGCAGTTACTCTCATGTCCCGGTCCTAGCGGGGGGCCACAATGAGCAGTTCTTC. Translation gives CASSYSHVPVLAGGHNEQFF.

The chain links TRBV4-1 to TRBJ1-3; D gene ambiguous. Looked up from germline, CDR1 is MGHRA and CDR2 is YSYEKL. With 6 bases removed from V and 1 base from J, the gap between germline ends came to 10 bases. The CDR3 consists of 14 residues. The CDR3 region is CASRQWSSGNTIYF. In DNA, the CDR3 is TGCGCCAGCAGGCAATGGTCTTCTGGAAACACCATATATTTT.

The chain joins TRBV27 to TRBJ1-3; 12 bases fit TRBD1. J lost 3 bases, V lost 0 bases, and 3 bases had no gene match. This CDR3 has 17 residues. Germline V gene sequence: CDR1 MNHEY, CDR2 SMNVEV (reference sequence). The CDR3 loop reads CASSLSGTGGRGNTIYF. CDR3 nucleotide sequence: TGTGCCAGCAGTTTATCGGGGACAGGGGGCCGTGGAAACACCATATATTTT.

This clonotype was picked up a small number of times. V and J are TRBV5-5 and TRBJ1-1; D is ambiguous. Deletions cut 5 bases from V and 6 bases from J, with 8 bases between. The CDR3 is 11 residues long. Germline CDR1 and CDR2: SGHKS and YYEKEE (reference sequence). This CDR3 reads CASSLVAEAFF. For the CDR3, the DNA is TGTGCCAGCAGTTTAGTGGCTGAAGCTTTCTTT.

The genes are TRBV27 and TRBJ2-5; the match to TRBD2 covers 7 bases. Trimming took 9 bases from V and 5 from J; bases not matched to a gene: 18. The CDR3 totals 16 residues. Germline CDR1 MNHEY, CDR2 SMNVEV (reference sequence). CDR3 sequence reads: CASSPGLSTREETQYF. DNA for the CDR3: TGTGCCAGTTCTCCGGGACTATCAACCCGAGAGGAGACCCAGTACTTC.

The sample holds one count of this clonotype. This sequence joins TRBV14 and TRBJ2-4; either TRBD1 or TRBD2 may supply D (5 bases each). The ends were cut back, 6 bases at V and 5 bases at J, with 17 bases in the middle. Germline lookup yields CDR1 SGHDN and CDR2 FVKESK. The CDR3 spans 15 residues. CDR3 amino acids: CASSRARGSQNIQYF. CDR3 nucleotides: TGTGCCAGCAGTCGGGCTCGGGGCAGCCAAAACATTCAGTACTTC.

This clonotype was counted a few times. This chain joins TRBV6-1 and TRBJ2-1; D is unresolved. This CDR3 is built from 14 residues. With 3 bases removed from V and 4 bases from J, the gap between germline ends came to 10 bases. Germline values: CDR1 MNHNS, CDR2 SASEGT. The CDR3 DNA reads as TGTGCCAGCAGTGACTCATTTACTTACAATGAGCAGTTCTTC. It codes for CASSDSFTYNEQFF.

The genes are TRBV7-3 and TRBJ2-1, with D possibly matching TRBD2 (6 bases). V gave up 2 bases and J gave up 5 bases, with 19 bases separating them. CDR1 and CDR2 (germline): SGHTA, FQGTGA. The CDR3 is 17 amino acids. CDR3 sequence reads: CASSLEGLHPDNNEQFF. In DNA form, the CDR3 reads TGTGCCAGCAGCTTAGAGGGACTCCACCCAGACAACAATGAGCAGTTCTTC.

V and J are TRBV7-9 and TRBJ2-7; maybe TRBD2 (5 bases). V gave up 4 bases and J gave up 0 bases, with 10 bases separating them. This CDR3 is 14 amino acids long. The germline V gene has CDR1 SEHNR and CDR2 FQNEAQ (reference sequence). The CDR3 DNA is TGTGCCAGCAGCTACCCGGGAAGCTCCTACGAGCAGTACTTC. It encodes CASSYPGSSYEQYF. Full variable domain (rest looked up from reference TRBV7-9 and TRBJ2-7): DTGVSQNPRHKITKRGQNVTFRCDPISEHNRLYWYRQTLGQGPEFLTYFQNEAQLEKSRLLSDRFSAERPKGSFSTLEIQRTEQGDSAMYLCASSYPGSSYEQYFGPGTRLTVT.

V gene TRBV7-9 combines with J gene TRBJ1-5, with D possibly matching TRBD1 (6 bases). The V gene lost 0 bases and the J gene lost 0 bases, with 15 bases spanning the gap. In germline, CDR1 is SEHNR, CDR2 FQNEAQ (reference sequence). This CDR3 comprises 18 residues. CDR3 in DNA: TGTGCCAGCAGCTTAGCGGGGGCGGGGTTCCATAGCAATCAGCCCCAGCATTTT. Translating gives CASSLAGAGFHSNQPQHF.

Here the CDR3 reads CAISEGDRPEAFF. The CDR3 nucleotides read TGTGCCATCAGTGAGGGGGATCGGCCTGAAGCTTTCTTT. The chain carries TRBV10-3 and TRBJ1-1; D remains unclear. Germline V gene data show CDR1 as ENHRY and CDR2 as SYGVKD. This CDR3 is built from 13 residues. V was clipped by 2 bases and J by 6 bases, with 10 bases between them.